One and the same sample provided the 29 T cell receptor beta chains below, sequenced in a study of T cell responses to AZD1222 COVID-19 vaccine. The protocol was immunoSEQ multiplex PCR, while the TCRdb copy is restricted to in-frame clones and leaves out a portion. The sample has approximately 99,000 clones, about 90% seen once; the top ten hold approximately 3%. The sequences come from peripheral blood, collected on day 0 of AZD1222 vaccination. Every receptor here comes from an adult in good health.

The V call is TRBV7-6, the J call TRBJ1-4, with 8 positions matching TRBD1. Germline CDR1 SGHVS, CDR2 FNYEAQ. V dropped 6 bases and J dropped 7; count of bases not matched to a gene: 10. CDR3 length: 15 residues. The CDR3: CASRETGARGEKLFF. DNA for the CDR3: TGTGCCAGCAGGGAGACAGGGGCCCGCGGTGAAAAACTGTTTTTT.

This chain uses TRBV7-2 with TRBJ2-5, with 10 positions matching TRBD1. The germline V gene encodes CDR1 SGHTA and CDR2 FQGNSA. There are 17 residues in the CDR3. Trimming took 5 bases from V and 5 from J; bases not matched to a gene: 14. CDR3 nucleotide sequence: TGTGCCAGCAGCCCACGATCGACAGGGGGCCCCTCGGAGACCCAGTACTTC. As protein: CASSPRSTGGPSETQYF.

This clone was observed a single time. A read error may produce the germline difference seen at one junction end. This chain links TRBV5-1 with TRBJ2-5, with 8 bases identical to TRBD2. This CDR3 spans 14 amino acids. Germline CDR1 SGHRS, CDR2 YFSETQ. For the CDR3, the DNA is TGTGCCAGCAGCGTAACAGTCGGGGGGGTGACCCAGTACTTC. Protein: CASSVTVGGVTQYF.

V and J are TRBV30 and TRBJ1-3, with TRBD1 matching over 8 bases. There are 17 residues in the CDR3. The V gene end was trimmed by 0 bases and the J gene end by 3 bases; junction bases not matched to a gene: 10. The V gene's germline CDR1 is GTSNPN and CDR2 SVGIG (reference sequence). CDR3 sequence reads: CAWSVRQGAVGGNTIYF. CDR3 nucleotide sequence: TGTGCCTGGAGTGTACGCCAGGGGGCAGTTGGTGGAAACACCATATATTTT.

The rearrangement links TRBV18 to TRBJ2-5; 8 nucleotides align to TRBD1. CDR1 and CDR2 (germline): KGHSH, LQKENI. CDR3 size: 12 residues. V shed 5 bases, J shed 4 bases, and the junction held 0 bases outside the gene matches. The DNA of the CDR3 is TGTGCCAGCTCAGACAGGGGAGAGACCCAGTACTTC. Its translation: CASSDRGETQYF.

The chain is built from TRBV2 and TRBJ1-4; no clear D. Deletions cut 6 bases from V and 10 bases from J, with 15 bases between. This CDR3 is built from 13 residues. CDR1 is SNHLY, CDR2 FYNNEI, per germline. CDR3 region: CASSPGPARKLFF. In nucleotides, the CDR3 is TGTGCCAGCAGCCCGGGTCCCGCGAGAAAACTGTTTTTT.

This rearrangement joins TRBV4-2 to TRBJ1-1; D is perhaps TRBD1 (6 bases). Germline V gene data show CDR1 as LGHNA and CDR2 as YNFKEQ. The CDR3 covers 16 residues. V shed 3 bases and J shed 1 base, with 15 bases lying between them. CDR3 nucleotide sequence: TGTGCCAGCAGCCAGTTCCCGGGACAAAAGAACACTGAAGCTTTCTTT. It codes for CASSQFPGQKNTEAFF.

The chain couples TRBV27 to TRBJ1-5; a weak D match, TRBD1 (5 bases). Trimming cost V 5 bases and J 6 bases, with 14 bases left between them. Germline V gene sequence: CDR1 MNHEY, CDR2 SMNVEV (reference sequence). This CDR3 contains 14 residues. As DNA, the CDR3 is TGTGCCAGCAGTGGGGCGTCGGGGAGTCAGCCCCAGCATTTT. Its translation is CASSGASGSQPQHF.

The chain recombines TRBV4-3 with TRBJ2-2; D not certain. Trimming stripped 0 bases from V and 6 bases from J, with 5 bases between. The length of the CDR3 is 13 residues. Germline V lookup: CDR1 LGHNA, CDR2 YSLEER. The CDR3, as DNA: TGCGCCAGCAGCCAAGATACATCCGGGGAGCTGTTTTTT. This codes for CASSQDTSGELFF.

The V and J genes are TRBV7-2 and TRBJ2-1; D is uncertain. V gave up 2 bases and J gave up 1 base, with 0 bases separating them. The CDR3 covers 12 residues. Germline CDR1 SGHTA, CDR2 FQGNSA. This chain's CDR3 is CASSLSYNEQFF. As DNA, the CDR3 is TGTGCCAGCAGCTTATCCTACAATGAGCAGTTCTTC.

The genes are TRBV27 and TRBJ1-5; the D is unclear. The CDR3 consists of 14 residues. Trimming stripped 2 bases from V and 3 bases from J, with 8 bases between. CDR1 MNHEY and CDR2 SMNVEV come from the germline V gene (reference sequence). The CDR3 reads CASSLRAVNQPQHF. CDR3 nucleotides: TGTGCCAGCAGTTTACGGGCAGTCAATCAGCCCCAGCATTTT.

This clone was observed a single time. The CDR3, as DNA: TGTGCCAGCAGCTTACCCACCGGGACAGACCCCTCTGATGGCTATGGCTACACCTTC. Protein sequence: CASSLPTGTDPSDGYGYTF. The genes are TRBV11-3 and TRBJ1-2, with 7 bases matching TRBD1. The ends lost 2 bases at V and 4 bases at J; junction bases unmatched: 19. This CDR3 region has 19 residues. Germline assignment: CDR1 SGHNT and CDR2 YENEEA.

This chain links TRBV11-2 with TRBJ1-5; 9 bases are shared with TRBD1. The CDR3 covers 15 residues. The V gene's germline CDR1 is SGHAT and CDR2 FQNNGV. V lost 3 bases, J lost 1 base, and 1 base stayed unmatched. As DNA, the CDR3 is TGTGCCAGCAGCTTTGGGACAGGGAGCAATCAGCCCCAGCATTTT. This gives the protein CASSFGTGSNQPQHF.

The V call is TRBV11-3, the J call TRBJ2-2; no definite D call. Germline lookup yields CDR1 SGHNT and CDR2 YENEEA. Trimming removed 5 bases from V and 8 bases from J, with 15 bases in between. The CDR3 spans 14 residues. The CDR3 DNA reads as TGTGCCAGCAGCCCCTACTCGGCAGGTGGGGAGCTGTTTTTT. Protein product: CASSPYSAGGELFF.

The genes are TRBV19 and TRBJ1-1; D not certain. Germline-derived CDR1 and CDR2 are LNHDA and SQIVND (reference sequence). CDR3 size: 13 residues. V lost 5 bases and J 0 bases, leaving 7 bases between the germline ends. CDR3 in DNA: TGTGCCAGTAGTCGAAACATGAACACTGAAGCTTTCTTT. It encodes CASSRNMNTEAFF.

The J gene is TRBJ1-2, the V gene TRBV12-3 or TRBV12-4; D may be TRBD1 (5 bases). The CDR3 is 12 amino acids. V dropped 5 bases and J dropped 3 bases, with 7 bases sitting between them. CDR3 nucleotides: TGTGCCAGCAGTGAGGGGTACTATGGCTACACCTTC. Its translation is CASSEGYYGYTF.

V is TRBV11-2 and J is TRBJ1-1, with D maybe TRBD1 (5 bases). V shed 5 bases and J shed 7 bases, with 14 bases lying between them. CDR3 length: 13 residues. CDR1 is SGHAT, CDR2 FQNNGV, per germline. Written as DNA, the CDR3 is TGTGCCAGCAGCCAAGGGGTATACCGTGAAGCTTTCTTT. Amino acids: CASSQGVYREAFF.

The gene calls are TRBV7-2 and TRBJ1-3; maybe TRBD1 (5 bases). This CDR3 has 15 amino acids. The V gene lost 5 bases and the J gene lost 4 bases, with 15 bases spanning the gap. The germline CDR1 and CDR2 sequences are SGHTA and FQGNSA. The CDR3 loop reads CASSPEKGKGNTIYF. The DNA for the CDR3 is TGTGCCAGCAGCCCAGAGAAGGGGAAAGGAAACACCATATATTTT.

With respect to this clone: Mismatch with germline at one junction end may stem from a read error. V usage is TRBV5-1 and J usage is TRBJ2-3, with D perhaps TRBD1 (5 bases). The CDR3 length is 14 residues. Germline assignment: CDR1 SGHRS and CDR2 YFSETQ. The CDR3 here is CASKGSSNTDTQYF. The DNA for the CDR3 is TGTGCCAGCAAGGGGTCCTCTAACACAGATACGCAGTATTTT.

CDR3 in DNA: TGTGCCAGCAGCCCGGCTCGGACACACACTGAAGCTTTCTTT. Translation gives CASSPARTHTEAFF. The gene calls are TRBV3-1 (or the pseudogene TRBV3-2) and TRBJ1-1; possible D gene TRBD1, 5 bases. The V end was cut by 4 bases, the J end by 3 bases, with 12 bases between. Germline CDR1 and CDR2: LGHDT and YNNKEL (reference sequence). The CDR3 extends over 14 amino acids.

The genes are TRBV4-2 and TRBJ1-5; TRBD1 agrees at 8 bases. The CDR3 spans 15 residues. Germline V CDR1 and CDR2: LGHNA, YNFKEQ. With 0 bases clipped from V and 7 bases from J, the junction kept 5 bases outside the gene matches. Here the CDR3 reads CASSQDRDRWQPQHF. Here the CDR3 DNA reads TGTGCCAGCAGCCAAGACCGGGACAGGTGGCAGCCCCAGCATTTT.

The V call is TRBV24-1, the J call TRBJ1-5; D is unclear. The J call may be incorrect, as the DNA end agrees better with TRBJ2-3. The CDR3 covers 14 residues. Germline CDR1 and CDR2: KGHDR and SFDVKD. CDR3 amino acids: CATSTTVSHQPQYF. The CDR3 nucleotides are TGTGCCACCAGTACGACCGTAAGCCATCAGCCCCAGTATTTT.

This chain connects TRBV27 to TRBJ1-1; no firm D call. From germline, CDR1 is MNHEY and CDR2 SMNVEV (reference sequence). CDR3 length equals 13 residues. V lost 0 bases to trimming and J lost 5 bases, with 7 bases between them. The CDR3, as DNA: TGTGCCAGCAGTTTATCCCGGGAAACTGAAGCTTTCTTT. Translated: CASSLSRETEAFF.

The chain uses TRBV7-9 and TRBJ1-5; perhaps TRBD1 as D (6 bases). Between the trimmed V and J ends, which lost 1 base and 11 bases, there was a span of 18 bases. Looked up from germline, CDR1 is SEHNR and CDR2 is FQNEAQ (reference sequence). CDR3 length: 15 residues. CDR3 amino acids: CASSLGGGPSVAQHF. CDR3 sequence (DNA): TGTGCCAGCAGCTTAGGGGGGGGCCCCTCAGTGGCCCAGCATTTT. Combining the CDR3 with reference TRBV7-9 and TRBJ1-5 gives the whole variable domain DTGVSQNPRHKITKRGQNVTFRCDPISEHNRLYWYRQTLGQGPEFLTYFQNEAQLEKSRLLSDRFSAERPKGSFSTLEIQRTEQGDSAMYLCASSLGGGPSVAQHFGDGTRLSIL.

This chain connects TRBV10-3 to TRBJ1-5; no firm D call. The CDR3 has 14 residues. Trimming took 0 bases from V and 4 from J, leaving 7 bases between them. Per germline, CDR1 ENHRY and CDR2 SYGVKD. The CDR3 is CAISESRGNQPQHF. The CDR3, as DNA: TGTGCCATCAGTGAGTCGCGGGGAAATCAGCCCCAGCATTTT.

The chain combines TRBV12-3 or TRBV12-4 with TRBJ1-2, with D unclear. CDR3 length: 13 amino acids. Trimming shortened V by 3 bases and J by 2 bases, and 7 bases separated the two germline ends. The DNA for the CDR3 is TGTGCCAGCAGTTTGTACCAGAACTATGGCTACACCTTC. Protein sequence: CASSLYQNYGYTF.

This chain connects TRBV7-2 to TRBJ2-4, with unresolved D. Trimming cost V 0 bases and J 4 bases, with 4 bases left between them. Germline CDR1 reads SGHTA; CDR2 reads FQGNSA. This CDR3 has 13 amino acids. The chain's CDR3 is CASSLAGKNIQYF. CDR3 nucleotides: TGTGCCAGCAGCTTAGCGGGGAAAAACATTCAGTACTTC. The entire variable domain, with the rest obtained from reference TRBV7-2 and TRBJ2-4, is as follows: GAGVSQSPSNKVTEKGKDVELRCDPISGHTALYWYRQSLGQGLEFLIYFQGNSAPDKSGLPSDRFSAERTGGSVSTLTIQRTQQEDSAVYLCASSLAGKNIQYFGAGTRLSVL.

The chain links TRBV10-3 to TRBJ1-1; a possible D gene is TRBD1 (5 bases). CDR1 and CDR2 (germline): ENHRY, SYGVKD. CDR3 length: 12 amino acids. V was trimmed by 2 bases and J by 5 bases, leaving 6 bases between them. DNA for the CDR3: TGTGCCATCAGTGAGCCAGGGACTGAAGCTTTCTTT. As protein: CAISEPGTEAFF.

This clone was detected a few times. Other DNA sequences in the sample encode the same CDR3. The chain uses TRBV6-2 or TRBV6-3 and TRBJ2-7; D uncertain. This CDR3 has 13 residues. Trimming removed 2 bases from V and 1 base from J, with 6 bases in between. Looked up from germline, CDR1 is MNHEY and CDR2 is SVGEGT. The CDR3 region is CASSYPGSYEQYF. The CDR3, as DNA: TGTGCCAGCAGTTACCCAGGTTCCTACGAGCAGTACTTC.